This record concerns one TCR beta chain sequence. Its antigen is unknown. Trimming shortened V by 10 bases and J by 7 bases, and 20 bases separated the two germline ends. The CDR3 is 14 residues long. Germline CDR1 LNHDA, CDR2 SQIVND (reference sequence). 5'RACE primed from the constant segment yielded TCR alpha and TCR beta cDNA libraries bearing sample barcodes and UMIs. TCRdb re-analysed the 5' RACE reads in MiXCR, keeping a single row per CDR3 protein. The sample lists about 500,000 distinct CDR3 sequences; roughly 20% were seen once. The sample originates from a study of T-cell memory formation after mild COVID-19. Regarding the study as a whole: Pre-infection memory already had some responding clones, implying cross-reactive memory joined. Clones that contracted from day 15 to 85 were balanced CD4/CD8, while later expanders leaned CD4+. Shrinking CD4+ clones resided mostly in CM and EM, and CD8+ ones in EMRA.

Specimen: PBMCs or a T cell subset sorted from them (not recorded which). The clonotype originates from an adult woman who had mild COVID-19 (a few samples of this study predate the infection). Cell type and time point are not known. This rearrangement joins TRBV19 to TRBJ1-5, with D tentatively TRBD1 (5 bases). The chain's CDR3 is CATSSGASGQPQHF. The CDR3, as DNA: TGTGCCACCTCCTCCGGGGCTTCGGGACAGCCCCAGCATTTT.